These 15 T cell receptor beta chains share one sample of origin, sequenced in a study of tumor-infiltrating lymphocytes in primary liver carcinoma. Production of TCR beta cDNA used around 0.45 ug total RNA together with a constant-region primer. It was through three nested multiplex PCR rounds of slightly modified ARM-PCR that TCR beta libraries arose. In the first two PCR rounds, TRBV1-TRBV30 forward primers were paired with a C-beta reverse primer, and each round lasted approximately 10 cycles. TCRdb itself ran the multiplex PCR reads through MiXCR, one entry per CDR3 protein. Among some 190,000 distinct CDR3 sequences listed, about 60% were seen once. Germline DNA was also extracted, with blood RNA taken from unsorted whole blood. The sample taken for sequencing was peripheral blood. The origin of the receptors is a man aged 35 to 55 with primary liver carcinoma and hepatitis B virus infection.

The chain couples TRBV11-2 to TRBJ2-7; possibly TRBD2 for D (5 bases). This CDR3 comprises 16 residues. Trimming left V 11 bases short and J 4 bases short, with 27 bases between. Germline assignment: CDR1 SGHAT and CDR2 FQNNGV. The CDR3 reads CAGILEGGASAYEQYF. The CDR3 DNA reads as TGTGCCGGCATCTTAGAGGGTGGAGCTTCCGCTTACGAGCAGTACTTC.

V usage is TRBV10-3 and J usage is TRBJ2-7, with 8 bases fitting TRBD1. The germline CDR1 and CDR2 sequences are ENHRY and SYGVKD. The CDR3 has 14 residues. Germline trimming cut 8 bases from V and 0 bases from J; bases unmatched to any gene: 6. Here the CDR3 DNA reads TGTGCCATCTGTAGACAGGGGAACTCCTACGAGCAGTACTTC. Its protein product is CAICRQGNSYEQYF.

This chain's CDR3 is CASSFRGARETQYF. CDR3 nucleotide sequence: TGTGCCAGCAGCTTTCGGGGGGCTAGAGAGACCCAGTACTTC. The chain employs TRBV5-4 and TRBJ2-5, with D possibly matching TRBD2 (7 bases). Germline values: CDR1 SGHNT, CDR2 YYREEE (reference sequence). V lost 2 bases and J lost 4, with 12 bases in between. The CDR3 is 14 residues long.

This clonotype has at least ten counts. CDR3 region: CASSLQLAGASVDEQYF. The CDR3 bases are TGTGCCAGCAGCTTACAGTTGGCGGGGGCCTCCGTAGACGAGCAGTACTTC. The chain has TRBV11-3 and TRBJ2-7; possibly TRBD2 for D (7 bases). The CDR3 contains 17 residues. CDR1 is SGHNT, CDR2 YENEEA, per germline. V was clipped by 2 bases and J by 5 bases, with 22 bases between them.

There are a few counts of this clonotype. The chain is built from TRBV29-1 and TRBJ2-7; D possibly corresponds to TRBD2 (6 bases). Trimming left V 4 bases short and J 5 bases short, with 12 bases between. Germline CDR1 and CDR2: SQVTM and ANQGSEA. The CDR3 covers 12 residues. CDR3 in DNA: TGCAGCGTTGGCAGGGAGGAAGACGAGCAGTACTTC. Encoded protein: CSVGREEDEQYF.

In its sample, this clonotype was seen many times. The CDR3 here is CASSLETLPTYEQYF. CDR3 in DNA: TGTGCCAGCAGCTTGGAGACCCTCCCAACCTACGAGCAGTACTTC. The chain combines TRBV11-2 with TRBJ2-7; unclear D gene. The ends were cut back, 3 bases at V and 2 bases at J, with 14 bases in the middle. The CDR3 contains 15 residues. Germline loops: CDR1 SGHAT, CDR2 FQNNGV.

This chain joins TRBV4-1 and TRBJ1-1; D unclear. V lost 5 bases, J lost 4 bases, and 14 bases lay in between. The CDR3 totals 14 residues. Germline V gene lookup returns CDR1 MGHRA and CDR2 YSYEKL. The CDR3 loop reads CASSSRDGSTEAFF. The CDR3 DNA reads as TGCGCCAGCAGCTCTCGGGATGGGTCCACTGAAGCTTTCTTT.

This clonotype appeared many times. The chain has TRBV11-3 and TRBJ2-2, with TRBD1 identical over 8 bases. Germline lookup yields CDR1 SGHNT and CDR2 YENEEA. Trimming cost V 6 bases and J 6 bases; bases outside gene matches: 6. This CDR3 spans 14 amino acids. CDR3 sequence: CASREDRGAGELFF. CDR3 bases: TGTGCCAGCAGGGAAGACAGGGGCGCCGGGGAGCTGTTTTTT.

This sequence joins TRBV4-1 and TRBJ2-2, with 7 bases identical to TRBD1. Germline V gene sequence: CDR1 MGHRA, CDR2 YSYEKL. Losses at the gene ends were 3 bases for V and 5 bases for J; bases not matched to a gene: 6. There are 15 residues in the CDR3. The CDR3 DNA reads as TGCGCCAGCAGCCATAGACAGGGTGTGACCGGGGAGCTGTTTTTT. Translating gives CASSHRQGVTGELFF.

The V call is TRBV5-6, the J call TRBJ1-1; D not certain. V was trimmed by 0 bases and J by 1 base, leaving 10 bases between them. Germline values: CDR1 SGHDT, CDR2 YYEEEE. The CDR3 runs to 15 residues. The DNA of the CDR3 is TGTGCCAGCAGCTTGGGCCTACCGGGGAACACTGAAGCTTTCTTT. Translated, it gives CASSLGLPGNTEAFF.

Comment on this clonotype: A much larger clone is a single base away; this may be a read error. The chain couples TRBV29-1 to TRBJ2-7; TRBD1 is a possible D gene (6 bases). Trimming cost V 7 bases and J 0 bases, with 10 bases left between them. The CDR3 is made up of 12 amino acids. The V gene's germline CDR1 is SQVTM and CDR2 ANQGSEA. The CDR3 nucleotides are TGCAGCGGGTGGGACAACTCCTACGAGCAGTACTTC. Its translation: CSGWDNSYEQYF.

As to this clonotype: Germline is not matched at one junction end, which may reflect a read error. V usage is TRBV12-3 or TRBV12-4 and J usage is TRBJ2-7; weak D call: TRBD1 (6 bases). The CDR3 extends over 14 amino acids. As DNA, the CDR3 is TGTGCCAGCAGTTTGAACAGGGTATCCTACGAGCGGTACTTC. It translates to CASSLNRVSYERYF.

The table lists this clonotype with a count of one. This chain joins TRBV13 and TRBJ1-1; D unclear. CDR1 and CDR2 from the germline V gene are PRHDT and FYEKMQ (reference sequence). The V end lost 0 bases, the J end lost 3 bases, and 8 bases lay between the germline ends. The length of the CDR3 is 14 residues. CDR3 region: CASSLGLGYTEAFF. CDR3 nucleotides: TGTGCCAGCAGCTTAGGCCTAGGGTACACTGAAGCTTTCTTT.

This rearrangement joins TRBV5-1 to TRBJ2-1; 9 bases are a match to TRBD2. The V and J ends lost 1 base and 3 bases, in that order; junction bases with no gene match: 8. Germline CDR1 and CDR2: SGHRS and YFSETQ. The CDR3 spans 17 residues. CDR3 amino acids: CASSLTAGGPGYNEQFF. CDR3 in DNA: TGCGCCAGCAGCTTGACGGCGGGAGGGCCTGGCTACAATGAGCAGTTCTTC.

Comment on this clonotype: Germline and junction disagree at one end, which may indicate a read error. The J gene is TRBJ2-4, the V gene TRBV4-1; no firm D call. This CDR3 spans 12 amino acids. Germline V gene lookup returns CDR1 MGHRA and CDR2 YSYEKL. The CDR3 region is CANSPGGNIQYF. Written as DNA, the CDR3 is TGCGCCAACAGCCCTGGTGGAAACATTCAGTACTTC.